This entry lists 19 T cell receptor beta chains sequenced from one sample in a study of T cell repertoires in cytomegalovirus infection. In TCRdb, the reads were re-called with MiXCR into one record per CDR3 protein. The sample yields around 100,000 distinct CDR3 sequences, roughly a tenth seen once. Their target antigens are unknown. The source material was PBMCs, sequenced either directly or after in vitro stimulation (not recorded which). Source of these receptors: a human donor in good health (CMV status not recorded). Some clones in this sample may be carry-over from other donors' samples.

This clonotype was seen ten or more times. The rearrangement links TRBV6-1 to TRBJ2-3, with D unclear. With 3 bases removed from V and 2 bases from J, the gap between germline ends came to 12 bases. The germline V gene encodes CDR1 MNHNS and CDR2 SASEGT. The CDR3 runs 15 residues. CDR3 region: CASSDGRIITDTQYF. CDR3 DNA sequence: TGTGCCAGCAGTGATGGAAGGATTATCACAGATACGCAGTATTTT.

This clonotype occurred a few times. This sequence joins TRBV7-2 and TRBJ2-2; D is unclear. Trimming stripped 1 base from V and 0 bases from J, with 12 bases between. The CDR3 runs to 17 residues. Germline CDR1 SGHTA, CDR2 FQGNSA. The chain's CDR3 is CASSLDPKAANTGELFF. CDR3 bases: TGTGCCAGCAGCTTAGATCCTAAGGCGGCGAACACCGGGGAGCTGTTTTTT. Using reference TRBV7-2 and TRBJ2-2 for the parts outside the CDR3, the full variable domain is GAGVSQSPSNKVTEKGKDVELRCDPISGHTALYWYRQSLGQGLEFLIYFQGNSAPDKSGLPSDRFSAERTGGSVSTLTIQRTQQEDSAVYLCASSLDPKAANTGELFFGEGSRLTVL.

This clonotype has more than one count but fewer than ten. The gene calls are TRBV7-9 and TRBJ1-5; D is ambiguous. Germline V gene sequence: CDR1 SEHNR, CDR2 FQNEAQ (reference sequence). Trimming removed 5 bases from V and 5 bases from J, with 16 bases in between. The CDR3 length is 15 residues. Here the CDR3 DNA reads TGTGCCAGCAGCCAGACCGGGGATCCAGATCAGCCCCAGCATTTT. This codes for CASSQTGDPDQPQHF. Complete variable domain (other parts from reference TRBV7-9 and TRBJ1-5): DTGVSQNPRHKITKRGQNVTFRCDPISEHNRLYWYRQTLGQGPEFLTYFQNEAQLEKSRLLSDRFSAERPKGSFSTLEIQRTEQGDSAMYLCASSQTGDPDQPQHFGDGTRLSIL.

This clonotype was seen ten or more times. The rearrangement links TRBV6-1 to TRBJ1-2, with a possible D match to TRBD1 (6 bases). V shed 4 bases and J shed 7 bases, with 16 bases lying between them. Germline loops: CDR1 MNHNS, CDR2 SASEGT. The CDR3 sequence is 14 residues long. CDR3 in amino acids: CASSASLQGGGYTF. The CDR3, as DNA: TGTGCCAGCAGTGCCTCTCTACAGGGCGGTGGCTACACCTTC.

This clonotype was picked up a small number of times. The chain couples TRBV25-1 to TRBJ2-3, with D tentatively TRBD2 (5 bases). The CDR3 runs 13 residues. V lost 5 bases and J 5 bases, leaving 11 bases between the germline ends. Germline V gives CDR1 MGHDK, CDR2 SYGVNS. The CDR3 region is CASSPEGVDTQYF. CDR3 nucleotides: TGTGCCAGCAGTCCCGAGGGAGTAGATACGCAGTATTTT. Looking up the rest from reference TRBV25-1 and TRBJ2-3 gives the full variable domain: EADIYQTPRYLVIGTGKKITLECSQTMGHDKMYWYQQDPGMELHLIHYSYGVNSTEKGDLSSESTVSRIRTEHFPLTLESARPSHTSQYLCASSPEGVDTQYFGPGTRLTVL.

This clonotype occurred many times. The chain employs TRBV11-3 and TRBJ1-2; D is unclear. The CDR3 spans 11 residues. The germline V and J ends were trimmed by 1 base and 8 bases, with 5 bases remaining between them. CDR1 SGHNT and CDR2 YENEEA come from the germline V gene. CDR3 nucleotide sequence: TGTGCCAGCAGCTTAGCCAGCGGCTACACCTTC. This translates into CASSLASGYTF.

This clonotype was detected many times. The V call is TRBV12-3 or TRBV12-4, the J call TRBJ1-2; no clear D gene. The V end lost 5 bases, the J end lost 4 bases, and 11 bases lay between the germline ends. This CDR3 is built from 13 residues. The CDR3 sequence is CASSPEDPYGYTF. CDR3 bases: TGTGCCAGCAGTCCCGAGGATCCCTATGGCTACACCTTC.

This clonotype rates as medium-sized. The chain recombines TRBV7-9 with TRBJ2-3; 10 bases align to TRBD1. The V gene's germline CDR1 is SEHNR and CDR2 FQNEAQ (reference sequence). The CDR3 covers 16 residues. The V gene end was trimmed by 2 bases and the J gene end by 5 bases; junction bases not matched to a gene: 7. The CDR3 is CASSLRTGDRGDTQYF. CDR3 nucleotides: TGTGCCAGCAGCTTAAGGACAGGGGACAGGGGAGATACGCAGTATTTT. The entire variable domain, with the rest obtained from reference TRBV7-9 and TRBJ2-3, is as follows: DTGVSQNPRHKITKRGQNVTFRCDPISEHNRLYWYRQTLGQGPEFLTYFQNEAQLEKSRLLSDRFSAERPKGSFSTLEIQRTEQGDSAMYLCASSLRTGDRGDTQYFGPGTRLTVL.

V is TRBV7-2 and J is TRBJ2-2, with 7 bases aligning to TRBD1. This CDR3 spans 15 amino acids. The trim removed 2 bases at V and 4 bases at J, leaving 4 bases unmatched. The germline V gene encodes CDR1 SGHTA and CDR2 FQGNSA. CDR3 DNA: TGTGCCAGCAGCTTAACGGGACAGCCCACCGGGGAGCTGTTTTTT. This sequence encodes CASSLTGQPTGELFF.

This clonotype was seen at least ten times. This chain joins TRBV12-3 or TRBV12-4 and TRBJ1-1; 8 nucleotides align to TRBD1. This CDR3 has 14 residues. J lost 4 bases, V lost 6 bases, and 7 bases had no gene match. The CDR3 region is CASRLQGGSTEAFF. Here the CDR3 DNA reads TGTGCCAGCAGGTTACAGGGGGGGAGCACTGAAGCTTTCTTT.

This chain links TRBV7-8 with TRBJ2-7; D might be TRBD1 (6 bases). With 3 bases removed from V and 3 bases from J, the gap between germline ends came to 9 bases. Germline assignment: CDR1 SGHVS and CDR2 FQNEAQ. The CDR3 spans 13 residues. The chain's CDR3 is CASSFDRYYEQYF. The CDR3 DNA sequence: TGTGCCAGCAGCTTCGACAGGTACTACGAGCAGTACTTC.

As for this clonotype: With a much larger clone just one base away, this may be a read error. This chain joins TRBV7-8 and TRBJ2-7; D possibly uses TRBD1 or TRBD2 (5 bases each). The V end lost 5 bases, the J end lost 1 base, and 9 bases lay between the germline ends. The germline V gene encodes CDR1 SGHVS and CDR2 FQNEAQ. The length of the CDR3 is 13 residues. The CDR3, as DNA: TGTGCCAGCAGCCAGGGAGTTTCCTACGAGCAGTACGTC. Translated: CASSQGVSYEQYV.

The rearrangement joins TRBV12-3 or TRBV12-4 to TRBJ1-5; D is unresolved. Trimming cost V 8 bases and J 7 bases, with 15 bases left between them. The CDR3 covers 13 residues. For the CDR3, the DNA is TGTGCCAGCCGACTTTCTCATCAACAGCCCCAGCATTTT. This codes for CASRLSHQQPQHF.

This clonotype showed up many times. The CDR3 DNA is TGTGCCAGCAGCGGCACTAGCGACAGCTCCTACGAGCAGTACTTC. Amino acid sequence: CASSGTSDSSYEQYF. The rearrangement uses TRBV7-6 and TRBJ2-7; 7 bases align to TRBD2. Losses at the gene ends were 5 bases for V and 0 bases for J; bases not matched to a gene: 7. Germline loops: CDR1 SGHVS, CDR2 FNYEAQ. This CDR3 contains 15 residues.

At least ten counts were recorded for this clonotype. The CDR3 sequence is CSVEGSGRAYNEQFF. CDR3 in DNA: TGCAGCGTTGAAGGTAGCGGGAGGGCCTACAATGAGCAGTTCTTC. V usage is TRBV29-1 and J usage is TRBJ2-1, with TRBD2 matching over 11 bases. The germline V gene encodes CDR1 SQVTM and CDR2 ANQGSEA. This CDR3 region has 15 residues. Trimming at V came to 1 base and at J to 2 bases, leaving 1 base not matched to a gene.

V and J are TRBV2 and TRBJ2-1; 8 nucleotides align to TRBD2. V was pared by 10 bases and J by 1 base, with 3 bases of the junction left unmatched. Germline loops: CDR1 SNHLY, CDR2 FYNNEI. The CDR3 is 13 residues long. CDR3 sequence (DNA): TGTGCCACCGCTAGCGGGTCCTACAATGAGCAGTTCTTC. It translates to CATASGSYNEQFF.

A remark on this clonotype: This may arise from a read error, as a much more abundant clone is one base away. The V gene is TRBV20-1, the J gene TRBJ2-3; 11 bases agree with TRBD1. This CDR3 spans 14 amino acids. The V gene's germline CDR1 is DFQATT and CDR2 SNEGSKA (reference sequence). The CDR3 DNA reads TGCAGTGCGACGGGACAGGGGGTCACAGATACGCTGTATTTT. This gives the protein CSATGQGVTDTLYF.

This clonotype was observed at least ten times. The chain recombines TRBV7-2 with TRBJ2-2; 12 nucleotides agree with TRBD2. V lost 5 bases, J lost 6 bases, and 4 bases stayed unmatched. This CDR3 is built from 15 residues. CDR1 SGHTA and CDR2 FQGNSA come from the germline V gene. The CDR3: CASSTRLAGAGELFF. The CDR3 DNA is TGTGCCAGCAGCACGCGACTAGCGGGAGCCGGGGAGCTGTTTTTT.

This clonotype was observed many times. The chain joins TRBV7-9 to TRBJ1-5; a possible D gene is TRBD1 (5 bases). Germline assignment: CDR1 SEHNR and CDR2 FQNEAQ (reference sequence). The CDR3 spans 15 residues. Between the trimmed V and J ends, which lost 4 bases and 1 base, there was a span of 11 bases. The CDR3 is CASSSNPGSNQPQHF. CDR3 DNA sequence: TGTGCCAGCAGCTCCAATCCAGGGAGCAATCAGCCCCAGCATTTT. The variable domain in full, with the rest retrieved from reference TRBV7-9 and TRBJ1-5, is DTGVSQNPRHKITKRGQNVTFRCDPISEHNRLYWYRQTLGQGPEFLTYFQNEAQLEKSRLLSDRFSAERPKGSFSTLEIQRTEQGDSAMYLCASSSNPGSNQPQHFGDGTRLSIL.